Sequencing of this TCR beta chain was carried out in a study of blood T cell repertoires in COVID-19. As for the study in general: From the United States, Italy and Spain came samples of acute and convalescent COVID-19.

How the authors handled the data: Quantification of nucleated cells was approximated via reference gene primer amplification. Profiling relied on immunoSEQ multiplex PCR, and the TCRdb table lists in-frame clones only, not all of them. V and J calls and clone size are given by that table; D and trimming were obtained from the DNA. The repertoire holds around 180,000 clones, 88% seen once, with roughly 24% in the top ten. V was trimmed by 2 bases and J by 4 bases, leaving 6 bases between them. CDR1 is MNHEY, CDR2 SVGEGT, per germline. The CDR3 has 13 residues. Sequencing used peripheral blood. V and J are TRBV6-2 or TRBV6-3 and TRBJ2-1; D ambiguous. The TCR was taken from a man in his 60s with acute or convalescent COVID-19. The CDR3 coding sequence is TGTGCCAGCAGTTACCCCGGTTACAATGAGCAGTTCTTC. It specifies CASSYPGYNEQFF.